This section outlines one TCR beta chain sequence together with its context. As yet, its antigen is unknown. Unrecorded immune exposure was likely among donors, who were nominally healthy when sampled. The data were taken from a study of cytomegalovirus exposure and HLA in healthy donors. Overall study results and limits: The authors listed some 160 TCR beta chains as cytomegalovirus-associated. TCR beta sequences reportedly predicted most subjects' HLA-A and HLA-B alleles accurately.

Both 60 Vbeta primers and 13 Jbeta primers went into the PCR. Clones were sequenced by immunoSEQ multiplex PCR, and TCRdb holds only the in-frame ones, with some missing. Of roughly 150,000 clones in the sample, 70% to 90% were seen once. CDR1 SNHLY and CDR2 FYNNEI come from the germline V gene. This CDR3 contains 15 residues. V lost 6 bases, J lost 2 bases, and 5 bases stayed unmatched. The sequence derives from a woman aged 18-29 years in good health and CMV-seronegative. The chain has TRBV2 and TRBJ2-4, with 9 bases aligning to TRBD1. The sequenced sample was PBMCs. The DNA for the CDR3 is TGTGCCAGCAGGACACAGGGGGCGTCCAAAAACATTCAGTACTTC. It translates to CASRTQGASKNIQYF.